These 11 T cell receptor beta chains were all obtained from the same sample, sequenced in a study of blood T cell repertoires in COVID-19. Sequenced by immunoSEQ multiplex PCR; TCRdb stores in-frame clones only, minus some. The repertoire holds a few hundred thousand clones, with around 90% as singletons. Sequenced: peripheral blood. The receptor set was obtained from a man in his 60s who had recovered from COVID-19.

This rearrangement joins TRBV7-3 to TRBJ2-3, with 8 bases identical to TRBD2. Germline V gene sequence: CDR1 SGHTA, CDR2 FQGTGA. This CDR3 has 16 residues. The ends lost 5 bases at V and 1 base at J; junction bases unmatched: 8. CDR3 amino acids: CASSREGPSGTDTQYF. The CDR3 region has the DNA TGTGCCAGCAGCCGGGAGGGACCTTCGGGCACAGATACGCAGTATTTT.

The chain couples TRBV9 to TRBJ2-7; D unresolved. This CDR3 has 13 residues. The ends were cut back, 0 bases at V and 3 bases at J, with 7 bases in the middle. The germline CDR1 and CDR2 sequences are SGDLS and YYNGEE. CDR3 coding DNA: TGTGCCAGCAGCGTAGGGCAGGACTACGAGCAGTACTTC. Encoded protein: CASSVGQDYEQYF.

V and J are TRBV6-5 and TRBJ1-4, with D possibly TRBD1 on 6 matching bases. The CDR3 consists of 14 residues. Germline V CDR1 and CDR2: MNHEY, SVGAGI. Trimming left V 6 bases short and J 2 bases short, with 10 bases between. The CDR3 is CASSRGATNEKLFF. The CDR3 DNA sequence: TGTGCCAGCAGCCGGGGGGCCACTAATGAAAAACTGTTTTTT.

The V and J genes are TRBV15 and TRBJ1-6; TRBD1 is a possible D gene (5 bases). Germline V CDR1 and CDR2: LNHNV, YYDKDF (reference sequence). V dropped 6 bases and J dropped 7 bases, with 16 bases sitting between them. The CDR3 loop spans 15 amino acids. DNA of the CDR3: TGTGCCACCAGTCATGTCCAGGGTCCAAATTCACCCCTCCACTTT. It translates to CATSHVQGPNSPLHF. The whole variable domain, remainder taken from reference TRBV15 and TRBJ1-6, is DAMVIQNPRYQVTQFGKPVTLSCSQTLNHNVMYWYQQKSSQAPKLLFHYYDKDFNNEADTPDNFQSRRPNTSFCFLDIRSPGLGDTAMYLCATSHVQGPNSPLHFGNGTRLTVT.

J is TRBJ2-7 and V is TRBV3-1 (or the pseudogene TRBV3-2), with 11 bases that match TRBD2. The CDR3 is made up of 16 amino acids. V dropped 4 bases and J dropped 7; count of bases not matched to a gene: 12. Germline V gene data show CDR1 as LGHDT and CDR2 as YNNKEL (reference sequence). The CDR3 spells CASSLGTSGPLGEQYF. The CDR3 coding sequence is TGTGCCAGCAGCCTCGGGACTAGCGGACCCCTAGGGGAGCAGTACTTC.

The V call is TRBV3-1 (or the pseudogene TRBV3-2), the J call TRBJ2-1; 7 nucleotides align to TRBD2. The CDR3 totals 15 residues. Germline trimming cut 1 base from V and 3 bases from J; bases unmatched to any gene: 3. Germline V gene sequence: CDR1 LGHDT, CDR2 YNNKEL (reference sequence). The CDR3 loop reads CASSQVGGVYNEQFF. DNA for the CDR3: TGTGCCAGCAGCCAAGTGGGGGGGGTCTACAATGAGCAGTTCTTC.

The chain is built from TRBV9 and TRBJ1-5; D not resolved. The V end was cut by 4 bases, the J end by 1 base, with 9 bases between. CDR1 is SGDLS, CDR2 YYNGEE, per germline. This CDR3 has 14 amino acids. The DNA for the CDR3 is TGTGCCAGCAGCCCAGGCGCAAGCAATCAGCCCCAGCATTTT. Protein: CASSPGASNQPQHF.

The chain employs TRBV18 and TRBJ2-7, with 9 nucleotides matching TRBD1. Trimming removed 1 base from V and 5 bases from J; junction bases left unmatched: 6. Germline lookup yields CDR1 KGHSH and CDR2 LQKENI. This CDR3 has 15 amino acids. The chain's CDR3 is CASSPQGQGTNEQYF. The CDR3 DNA reads as TGTGCCAGCTCACCACAGGGACAGGGTACAAACGAGCAGTACTTC.

The V gene is TRBV18, the J gene TRBJ1-3; 8 bases are a match to TRBD1. The junction had 3 bases not matched to a gene; V was cut back by 4 bases and J by 4 bases. The CDR3 runs 14 residues. The germline CDR1 and CDR2 sequences are KGHSH and LQKENI. CDR3 DNA: TGTGCCAGCTCACTTGGACAGGGAGGAAACACCATATATTTT. This translates into CASSLGQGGNTIYF.

This clone was seen a few times. V is TRBV18 and J is TRBJ1-2; the match to TRBD1 covers 8 bases. Germline CDR1 and CDR2: KGHSH and LQKENI. This CDR3 has 15 residues. J lost 2 bases, V lost 2 bases, and 4 bases had no gene match. In nucleotides, the CDR3 is TGTGCCAGCTCACCAATCGGACAGGGAAACTATGGCTACACCTTC. Translating gives CASSPIGQGNYGYTF. The full variable domain, rest sourced from reference TRBV18 and TRBJ1-2, is NAGVMQNPRHLVRRRGQEARLRCSPMKGHSHVYWYRQLPEEGLKFMVYLQKENIIDESGMPKERFSAEFPKEGPSILRIQQVVRGDSAAYFCASSPIGQGNYGYTFGSGTRLTVV.

This chain uses TRBV7-9 with TRBJ1-1; a weak D match, TRBD1 (6 bases). CDR1 is SEHNR, CDR2 FQNEAQ, per germline (reference sequence). Trimming removed 0 bases at V and 9 bases at J, with 17 bases between. The CDR3 runs 15 residues. The CDR3 spells CASSLAGGFSGQAFF. CDR3 nucleotide sequence: TGTGCCAGCAGCTTAGCAGGGGGATTTTCCGGGCAAGCTTTCTTT. Based on the CDR3 plus reference TRBV7-9 and TRBJ1-1, the full variable domain is DTGVSQNPRHKITKRGQNVTFRCDPISEHNRLYWYRQTLGQGPEFLTYFQNEAQLEKSRLLSDRFSAERPKGSFSTLEIQRTEQGDSAMYLCASSLAGGFSGQAFFGQGTRLTVV.